This entry is about one T cell receptor beta chain. Its antigen remains unknown. This record comes from a study of OX40 agonist ivuxolimab in advanced cancers. The wider study: Treatment of patients was with ivuxolimab, an agonistic anti-OX40 (CD134) antibody.

Profiling relied on immunoSEQ multiplex PCR, and the TCRdb table lists in-frame clones only, not all of them. This table has some 47,000 clones, 79% appearing once. Study results and limitations: Antigen specificity of clonally expanded peripheral T cells was not established. At doses 0.1 to 3.0 mg/kg, CD4+ and CD8+ clones expanded.

V was shortened by 6 bases and J by 1 base, with 18 bases between the two germline ends. Germline V gene data show CDR1 as LNHDA and CDR2 as SQIVND (reference sequence). The CDR3 extends over 16 amino acids. The V gene is TRBV19, the J gene TRBJ1-1; D unclear. The sequence derives from an adult with an advanced solid tumor such as melanoma, head and neck, liver or kidney cancer. The sample here was CD4+ or CD8+ T cells sorted from blood, taken in a trial of the OX40 agonist ivuxolimab. For the CDR3, the DNA is TGTGCCAGTAGGCCTACATTCAGGACGGGGAACACTGAAGCTTTCTTT. This sequence encodes CASRPTFRTGNTEAFF.